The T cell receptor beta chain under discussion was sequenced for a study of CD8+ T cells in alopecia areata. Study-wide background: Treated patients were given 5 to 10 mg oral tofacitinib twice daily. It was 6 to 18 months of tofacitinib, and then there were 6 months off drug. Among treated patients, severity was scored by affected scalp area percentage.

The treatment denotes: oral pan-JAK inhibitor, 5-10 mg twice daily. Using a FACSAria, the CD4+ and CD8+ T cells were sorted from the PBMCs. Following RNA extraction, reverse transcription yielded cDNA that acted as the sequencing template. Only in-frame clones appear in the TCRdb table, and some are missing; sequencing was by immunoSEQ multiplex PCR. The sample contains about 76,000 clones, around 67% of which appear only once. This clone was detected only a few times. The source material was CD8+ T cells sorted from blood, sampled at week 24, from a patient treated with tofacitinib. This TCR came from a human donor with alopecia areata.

CDR3 region: CASSRGTSGGQETQYF. In nucleotides, the CDR3 is TGTGCCAGCAGCCGCGGGACTAGCGGGGGGCAAGAGACCCAGTACTTC. V usage is TRBV5-4 and J usage is TRBJ2-5; 15 positions agree with TRBD2. CDR3 length: 16 residues. Looked up from germline, CDR1 is SGHNT and CDR2 is YYREEE (reference sequence). V was clipped by 4 bases and J by 2 bases; unmatched bases: 3.